This T cell receptor (beta chain) came from a study of OX40 agonist ivuxolimab in advanced cancers. Background on the study: A diagnosis of hepatocellular carcinoma, melanoma, renal cell or head and neck cancer was present in dose-escalation patients.

With respect to this clone: Its target is not known.

General study points: There were also nonresponders showing low normalized T-cell clonal expansion. Clonal expansion in partial responders at 0.1-3.0 mg/kg ranked among the lowest.

Profiled with immunoSEQ multiplex PCR; TCRdb holds only in-frame clones, not every one. Among tens of thousands of clones listed, around 85% were seen once. The clonotype comes from an adult with an advanced solid tumor such as melanoma, head and neck, liver or kidney cancer. The input for sequencing was CD4+ or CD8+ T cells sorted from blood, taken in a trial of the OX40 agonist ivuxolimab.

The CDR3 loop is CASSAHDRGPGANVLTF. The CDR3 DNA sequence: TGTGCCAGCAGCGCCCACGACAGGGGCCCTGGGGCCAACGTCCTGACTTTC. The V gene is TRBV9, the J gene TRBJ2-6; 8 nucleotides align to TRBD1. Germline lookup yields CDR1 SGDLS and CDR2 YYNGEE. The CDR3 totals 17 residues. With V trimmed by 3 bases and J by 2 bases, 7 bases remained unmatched.